A selection of T cell receptor beta chains follows, all from one sample in a study of blood T cell repertoires in COVID-19. Clones were sequenced by immunoSEQ multiplex PCR, and TCRdb holds only the in-frame ones, with some missing. The repertoire consists of some 55,000 clones, with about 90% occurring once and the leading ten covering around 6.6%. What was sequenced was peripheral blood. These receptor sequences come from a man in his sixties with acute or convalescent COVID-19. CDR3s include the opening cysteine and the closing phenylalanine or tryptophan. The order of the fields is J gene, clone size, CDR3 length, D gene, V gene, CDR3 protein, CDR3 DNA. A D gene is named only where the DNA matches it firmly. Rows may omit the clone size; those that give it use once, few, many or a size class.

>TRBJ1-3|once|14|NA|TRBV27
CASSSGTTGNTIYF
TGTGCCAGCAGTTCCGGGACTACTGGAAACACCATATATTTT
>TRBJ2-2|NA|15|TRBD1|TRBV10-2
CASSEITGVTGELFF
TGCGCCAGCAGTGAGATTACAGGGGTCACCGGGGAGCTGTTTTTT
>TRBJ1-5|NA|18|TRBD1|TRBV24-1
CATSDPPGTGGLTDTQHF
TGTGCCACCAGTGATCCGCCCGGGACAGGGGGACTCACAGATACGCAGCATTTT
>TRBJ1-5|NA|17|NA|TRBV6-1
CASSEASGTMGNQPQHF
TGTGCCAGCAGTGAGGCATCCGGGACTATGGGCAATCAGCCCCAGCATTTT
>TRBJ1-1|NA|15|TRBD1|TRBV7-9
CASSLAQGARAEAFF
TGTGCCAGCAGCTTAGCCCAGGGGGCGAGGGCTGAAGCTTTCTTT
>TRBJ2-4|NA|16|TRBD1|TRBV13
CASSSGTGGLKNIQYF
TGTGCCAGCAGCTCCGGGACAGGGGGCTTAAAAAACATTCAGTACTTC
>TRBJ1-5|NA|16|NA|TRBV2
CASSDRAKGGNQPQHF
TGTGCCAGCAGTGATCGGGCGAAGGGAGGGAATCAGCCCCAGCATTTT
>TRBJ2-7|NA|13|TRBD1|TRBV11-2
CASRRDSLYEQYF
TGTGCCAGCAGGAGGGACAGCCTGTACGAGCAGTACTTC
>TRBJ2-7|NA|15|TRBD2|TRBV5-1
CASIPTSGGPYEQYF
TGCGCCAGCATTCCCACTAGCGGGGGACCCTACGAGCAGTACTTC
>TRBJ1-1|NA|16|NA|TRBV25-1
CASSEYESGEGTEAFF
TGTGCCAGCAGTGAATATGAGTCAGGGGAGGGGACTGAAGCTTTCTTT
>TRBJ2-1|NA|12|NA|TRBV5-1
CASKTGVDEQFF
TGCGCCAGTAAGACAGGAGTCGATGAGCAGTTCTTC
>TRBJ1-3|NA|16|NA|TRBV27
CASSSRTVSSGNTIYF
TGTGCCAGCAGCTCCCGGACTGTGAGCTCTGGAAACACCATATATTTT
>TRBJ2-7|NA|14|TRBD1|TRBV6-5
CASRMGTGLYEQYF
TGTGCCAGCAGAATGGGGACAGGGCTTTACGAGCAGTACTTC
>TRBJ1-2|NA|12|NA|TRBV7-8
CASSLARDGYTF
TGTGCCAGCAGCTTAGCCAGGGATGGCTACACCTTC
>TRBJ1-4|NA|15|TRBD1|TRBV19
CASSRPGQGREKLFF
TGTGCCAGTAGTAGGCCGGGACAGGGTCGGGAAAAACTGTTTTTT
>TRBJ2-1|NA|15|NA|TRBV5-1
CASSLLQGSYNEQFF
TGCGCCAGCAGCTTGTTACAGGGCTCCTACAATGAGCAGTTCTTC
>TRBJ2-3|NA|17|NA|TRBV7-8
CASSPGPGVSNTDTQYF
TGTGCCAGCAGCCCGGGCCCGGGAGTTTCGAACACAGATACGCAGTATTTT
>TRBJ2-1|NA|16|TRBD2|TRBV9
CASSVGIAGAYNEQFF
TGTGCCAGCAGCGTAGGAATAGCGGGGGCGTACAATGAGCAGTTCTTC
>TRBJ2-7|NA|13|NA|TRBV19
CASSIQISYEQYF
TGTGCCAGTAGTATACAGATTTCCTACGAGCAGTACTTC
>TRBJ2-1|NA|17|NA|TRBV4-1
CASSHPSGEGSYNEQFF
TGCGCCAGCAGCCACCCGTCGGGGGAAGGCTCCTACAATGAGCAGTTCTTC
>TRBJ1-3|NA|15|NA|TRBV10-3
CATYRETRAGNTIYF
TGTGCCACCTACAGGGAAACAAGGGCTGGAAACACCATATATTTT
>TRBJ1-1|NA|13|TRBD1|TRBV7-9
CASSPTLDREAFF
TGTGCCAGCAGCCCGACCCTGGACAGGGAAGCTTTCTTT
>TRBJ2-1|NA|16|TRBD1|TRBV30
CAWSVLGDRIYNEQFF
TGTGCCTGGAGTGTACTGGGGGACAGAATATACAATGAGCAGTTCTTC
>TRBJ2-3|NA|15|NA|TRBV6-2/TRBV6-3
CASSYMGAGKDTQYF
TGTGCCAGCAGTTACATGGGGGCCGGTAAAGATACGCAGTATTTT
>TRBJ1-5|NA|12|NA|TRBV24-1
CATSALAGPQHF
TGTGCCACCAGTGCCCTAGCGGGGCCCCAGCATTTT
>TRBJ1-4|NA|15|NA|TRBV5-8
CASSLRTVTNEKLFF
TGTGCCAGCAGCTTGAGGACAGTGACTAATGAAAAACTGTTTTTT
>TRBJ1-1|NA|13|TRBD1|TRBV9
CASSARQGEKAFF
TGTGCCAGCAGCGCCCGACAGGGAGAGAAAGCTTTCTTT
>TRBJ2-7|NA|15|NA|TRBV6-6
CASSYPGTSTYEQYF
TGTGCCAGCAGTTACCCCGGGACTTCTACCTACGAGCAGTACTTC
>TRBJ1-4|NA|14|NA|TRBV4-2
CASSLSGTNEKLFF
TGTGCCAGCAGCCTTAGCGGAACTAATGAAAAACTGTTTTTT
>TRBJ2-7|few|12|TRBD1|TRBV11-1
CASSSGQGEQYF
TGTGCCAGCAGCTCGGGACAGGGGGAGCAGTACTTC
>TRBJ1-5|NA|13|TRBD1|TRBV6-5
CASSLGQGQPQHF
TGTGCCAGCAGTCTCGGACAGGGTCAGCCCCAGCATTTT
>TRBJ2-7|NA|13|NA|TRBV14
CASSQDLRTNKYF
TGTGCCAGCAGCCAAGATTTACGGACAAACAAGTACTTC
>TRBJ2-3|NA|15|TRBD2|TRBV5-1
CASSSAGAPTDTQYF
TGCGCCAGCAGCTCAGCGGGGGCGCCCACAGATACGCAGTATTTT
>TRBJ2-7|NA|17|TRBD2|TRBV12-5
CASGSGLAGVGAYEQYF
TGTGCTAGTGGATCGGGACTCGCGGGGGTCGGTGCCTACGAGCAGTACTTC
>TRBJ1-5|NA|14|NA|TRBV30
CAWSETDRSQPQHF
TGTGCCTGGAGTGAAACAGATCGAAGTCAGCCCCAGCATTTT
>TRBJ1-2|NA|16|TRBD1|TRBV7-2
CASSSVGTGGVRGYTF
TGTGCCAGCAGCTCCGTCGGGACAGGGGGCGTGAGAGGCTACACCTTC
>TRBJ2-1|NA|14|TRBD2|TRBV19
CASERDGTMNEQFF
TGTGCCAGTGAGAGGGACGGGACTATGAATGAGCAGTTCTTC
>TRBJ1-4|NA|15|TRBD1|TRBV30
CAWSVRTGAGRKLFF
TGTGCCTGGAGTGTACGAACAGGGGCTGGGCGAAAACTGTTTTTT
>TRBJ1-2|NA|14|NA|TRBV2
CASSEWDKGSGYTF
TGTGCCAGCAGTGAGTGGGACAAGGGATCGGGCTACACCTTC
>TRBJ2-7|few|11|NA|TRBV29-1
CSVGQAYEQYF
TGCAGCGTTGGGCAGGCCTACGAGCAGTACTTC
>TRBJ1-4|NA|15|NA|TRBV4-3
CASSPGFATNEKLFF
TGCGCCAGCAGCCCAGGGTTTGCAACTAATGAAAAACTGTTTTTT
>TRBJ2-1|NA|14|TRBD2|TRBV9
CASSVATSGNEQFF
TGTGCCAGCAGCGTCGCGACTAGCGGGAATGAGCAGTTCTTC